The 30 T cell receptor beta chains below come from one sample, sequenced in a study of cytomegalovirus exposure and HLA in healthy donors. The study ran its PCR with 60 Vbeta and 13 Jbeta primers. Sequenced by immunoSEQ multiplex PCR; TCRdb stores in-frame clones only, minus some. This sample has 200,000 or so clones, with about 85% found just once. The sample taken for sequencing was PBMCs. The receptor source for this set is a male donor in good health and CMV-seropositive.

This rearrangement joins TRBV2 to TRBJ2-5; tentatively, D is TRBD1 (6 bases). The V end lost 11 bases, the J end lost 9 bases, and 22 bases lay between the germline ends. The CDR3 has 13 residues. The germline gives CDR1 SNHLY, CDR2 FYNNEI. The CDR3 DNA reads TGTGCCGGATCCGGGACATCCAATATGGCCCAGTACTTC. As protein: CAGSGTSNMAQYF.

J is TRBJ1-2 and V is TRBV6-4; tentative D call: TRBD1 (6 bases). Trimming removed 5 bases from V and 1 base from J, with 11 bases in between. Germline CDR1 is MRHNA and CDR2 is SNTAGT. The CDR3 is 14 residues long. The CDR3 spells CASSSTGNNYGYTF. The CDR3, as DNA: TGTGCCAGCAGTTCCACAGGGAATAACTATGGCTACACCTTC.

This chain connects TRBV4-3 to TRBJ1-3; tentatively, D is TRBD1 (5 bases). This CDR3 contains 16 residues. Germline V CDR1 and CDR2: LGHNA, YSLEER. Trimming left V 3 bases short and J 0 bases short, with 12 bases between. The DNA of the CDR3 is TGCGCCAGCAGCCAGGTTTATCAGGGCTCTGGAAACACCATATATTTT. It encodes CASSQVYQGSGNTIYF.

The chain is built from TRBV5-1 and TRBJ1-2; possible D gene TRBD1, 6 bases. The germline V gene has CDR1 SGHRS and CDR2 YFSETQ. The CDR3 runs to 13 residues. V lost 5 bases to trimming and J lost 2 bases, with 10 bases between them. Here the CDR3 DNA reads TGCGCCAGCAGTTCTACAGGGAACTATGGCTACACCTTC. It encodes CASSSTGNYGYTF.

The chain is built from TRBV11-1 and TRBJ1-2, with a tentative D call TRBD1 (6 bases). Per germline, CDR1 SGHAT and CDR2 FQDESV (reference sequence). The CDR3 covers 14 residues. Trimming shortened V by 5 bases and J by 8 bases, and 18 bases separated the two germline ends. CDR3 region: CASSLGHIQRGYTF. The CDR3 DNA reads TGTGCCAGCAGCCTGGGACATATCCAAAGGGGCTACACCTTC.

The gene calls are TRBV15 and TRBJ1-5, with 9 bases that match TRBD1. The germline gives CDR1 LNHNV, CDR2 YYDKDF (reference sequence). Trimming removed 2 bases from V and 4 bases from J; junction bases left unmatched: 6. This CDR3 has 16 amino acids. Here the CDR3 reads CATSRRRQGGNQPQHF. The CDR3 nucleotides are TGTGCCACCAGCAGAAGGCGACAGGGGGGTAATCAGCCCCAGCATTTT.

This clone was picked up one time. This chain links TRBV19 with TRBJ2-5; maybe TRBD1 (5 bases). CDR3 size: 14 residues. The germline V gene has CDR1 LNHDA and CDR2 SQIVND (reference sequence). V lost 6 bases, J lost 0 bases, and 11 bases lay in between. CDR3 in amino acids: CASRKGLHQETQYF. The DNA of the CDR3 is TGTGCCAGTAGGAAGGGGCTACACCAAGAGACCCAGTACTTC.

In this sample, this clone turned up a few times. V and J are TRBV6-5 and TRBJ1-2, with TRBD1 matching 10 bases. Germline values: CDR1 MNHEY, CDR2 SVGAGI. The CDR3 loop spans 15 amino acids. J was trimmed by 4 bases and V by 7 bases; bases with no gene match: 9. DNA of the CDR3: TGTGCCAGCACCGATCGGACAGGGGGGATCTATGGCTACACCTTC. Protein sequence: CASTDRTGGIYGYTF.

The CDR3 loop is CASSQDYLANGKETQYF. The CDR3 DNA follows: TGTGCCAGCAGCCAAGATTACCTAGCGAACGGGAAAGAGACCCAGTACTTC. The rearrangement joins TRBV14 to TRBJ2-5; D perhaps matches TRBD2 (6 bases). V lost 0 bases and J lost 3, with 17 bases in between. The germline CDR1 and CDR2 sequences are SGHDN and FVKESK. The CDR3 consists of 17 residues.

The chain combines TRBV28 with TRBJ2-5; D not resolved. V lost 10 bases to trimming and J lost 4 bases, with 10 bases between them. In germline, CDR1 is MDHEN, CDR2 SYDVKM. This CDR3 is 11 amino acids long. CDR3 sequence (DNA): TGTGCCACCCTGTCCCGAGAGACCCAGTACTTC. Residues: CATLSRETQYF.

CDR3 sequence: CASTEGSEGGYGTGELFF. The DNA of the CDR3 is TGCGCCAGCACCGAAGGATCGGAGGGCGGGTATGGCACCGGGGAGCTGTTTTTT. The gene calls are TRBV4-3 and TRBJ2-2; the D gene is possibly TRBD2 (6 bases). This CDR3 spans 18 amino acids. Germline V gives CDR1 LGHNA, CDR2 YSLEER. V was trimmed by 7 bases and J by 4 bases, leaving 25 bases between them.

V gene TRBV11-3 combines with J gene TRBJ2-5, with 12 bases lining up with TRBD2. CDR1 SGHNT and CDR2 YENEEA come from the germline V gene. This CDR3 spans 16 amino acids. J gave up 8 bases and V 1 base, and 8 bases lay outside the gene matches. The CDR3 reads CASSLGTSGRIDTQYF. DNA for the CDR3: TGTGCCAGCAGCTTAGGTACTAGCGGGAGGATAGATACCCAGTACTTC. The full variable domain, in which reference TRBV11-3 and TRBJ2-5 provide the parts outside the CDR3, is EAGVVQSPRYKIIEKKQPVAFWCNPISGHNTLYWYLQNLGQGPELLIRYENEEAVDDSQLPKDRFSAERLKGVDSTLKIQPAELGDSAVYLCASSLGTSGRIDTQYFGPGTRLLVL.

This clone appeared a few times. The CDR3 spells CASSLMGGGSYEQYF. The CDR3 bases are TGTGCCAGCAGCTTGATGGGGGGGGGCTCCTACGAGCAGTACTTC. The rearrangement links TRBV7-3 to TRBJ2-7; TRBD2 aligns across 7 bases. The V and J ends lost 3 bases and 0 bases, in that order; junction bases with no gene match: 5. The CDR3 spans 15 residues. Per the germline V gene, CDR1 is SGHTA and CDR2 is FQGTGA.

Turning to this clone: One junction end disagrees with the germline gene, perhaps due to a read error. This chain's CDR3 is CASSSTGAAQYF. CDR3 bases: TGTGCCAGCAGCTCTACTGGGGCGGCGCAGTATTTT. The gene calls are TRBV5-1 and TRBJ2-3, with a tentative D call TRBD1 (5 bases). CDR1 and CDR2 from the germline V gene are SGHRS and YFSETQ. There are 12 residues in the CDR3.

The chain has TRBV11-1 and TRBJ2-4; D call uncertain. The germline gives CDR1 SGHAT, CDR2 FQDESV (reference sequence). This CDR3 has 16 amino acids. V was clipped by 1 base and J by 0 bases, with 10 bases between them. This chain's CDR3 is CASSLEGGVAKNIQYF. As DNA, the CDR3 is TGTGCCAGCAGCTTAGAAGGCGGAGTAGCCAAAAACATTCAGTACTTC.

For the CDR3, the DNA is TGTGCCAGTAGATACTCATTAGCGGGAGTCCACGAGCAGTACTTC. This encodes CASRYSLAGVHEQYF. This sequence joins TRBV19 and TRBJ2-7; 9 bases are a match to TRBD2. This CDR3 spans 15 amino acids. V was clipped by 6 bases and J by 5 bases; unmatched bases: 11. CDR1 and CDR2 from the germline V gene are LNHDA and SQIVND (reference sequence).

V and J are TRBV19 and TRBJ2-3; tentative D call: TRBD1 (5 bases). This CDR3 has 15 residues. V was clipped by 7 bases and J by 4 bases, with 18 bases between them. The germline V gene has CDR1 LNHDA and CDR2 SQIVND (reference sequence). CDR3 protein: CASTLGVGRADTQYF. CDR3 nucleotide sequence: TGTGCCAGTACCCTTGGAGTGGGGCGCGCAGATACGCAGTATTTT. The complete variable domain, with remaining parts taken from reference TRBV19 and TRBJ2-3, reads DGGITQSPKYLFRKEGQNVTLSCEQNLNHDAMYWYRQDPGQGLRLIYYSQIVNDFQKGDIAEGYSVSREKKESFPLTVTSAQKNPTAFYLCASTLGVGRADTQYFGPGTRLTVL.

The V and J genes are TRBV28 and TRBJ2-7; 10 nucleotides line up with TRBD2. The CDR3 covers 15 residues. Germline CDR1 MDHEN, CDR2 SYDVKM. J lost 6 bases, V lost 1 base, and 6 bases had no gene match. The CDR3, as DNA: TGTGCCAGCAGTTTATCGAGCGGGGGGGTCCTCGAGCAGTACTTC. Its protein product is CASSLSSGGVLEQYF.

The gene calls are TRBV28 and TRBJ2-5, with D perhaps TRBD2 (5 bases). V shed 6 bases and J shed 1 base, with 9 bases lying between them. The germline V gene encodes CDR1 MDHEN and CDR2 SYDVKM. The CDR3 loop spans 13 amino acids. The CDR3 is CASSPGTQETQYF. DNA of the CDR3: TGTGCCAGCAGCCCGGGAACCCAAGAGACCCAGTACTTC.

The CDR3 DNA follows: TGTGCCAGCAGCGCTTCTATCGGGACAAACTCTGGAAACACCATATATTTT. This encodes CASSASIGTNSGNTIYF. V is TRBV9 and J is TRBJ1-3; D is perhaps TRBD1 (6 bases). CDR3 length: 17 amino acids. V was pared by 3 bases and J by 0 bases, with 16 bases between. CDR1 SGDLS and CDR2 YYNGEE come from the germline V gene.

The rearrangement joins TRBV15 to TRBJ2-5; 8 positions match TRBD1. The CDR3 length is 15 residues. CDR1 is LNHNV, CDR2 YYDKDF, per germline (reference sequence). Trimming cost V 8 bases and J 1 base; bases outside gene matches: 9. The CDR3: CATASGTGVQETQYF. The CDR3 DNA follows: TGTGCCACCGCTTCCGGGACAGGTGTCCAAGAGACCCAGTACTTC.

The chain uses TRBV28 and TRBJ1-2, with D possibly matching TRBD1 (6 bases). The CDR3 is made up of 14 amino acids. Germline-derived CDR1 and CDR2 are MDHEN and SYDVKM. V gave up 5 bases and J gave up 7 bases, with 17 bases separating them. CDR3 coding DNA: TGTGCCAGCAGTACCCTGACAGGTTTTCGTGGCTACACCTTC. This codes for CASSTLTGFRGYTF.

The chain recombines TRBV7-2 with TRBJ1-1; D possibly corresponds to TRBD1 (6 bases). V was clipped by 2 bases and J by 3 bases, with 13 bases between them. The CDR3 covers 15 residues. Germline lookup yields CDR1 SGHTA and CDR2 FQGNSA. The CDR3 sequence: CASSLRYGGHTEAFF. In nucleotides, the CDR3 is TGTGCCAGCAGCTTACGATACGGGGGGCACACTGAAGCTTTCTTT.

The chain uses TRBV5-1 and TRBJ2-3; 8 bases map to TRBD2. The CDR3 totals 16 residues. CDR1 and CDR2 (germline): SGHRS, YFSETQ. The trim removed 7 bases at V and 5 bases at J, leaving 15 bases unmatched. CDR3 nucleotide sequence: TGCGCCAGCGCCTTACCGGGACTAGGGGTGCGAGATACGCAGTATTTT. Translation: CASALPGLGVRDTQYF.

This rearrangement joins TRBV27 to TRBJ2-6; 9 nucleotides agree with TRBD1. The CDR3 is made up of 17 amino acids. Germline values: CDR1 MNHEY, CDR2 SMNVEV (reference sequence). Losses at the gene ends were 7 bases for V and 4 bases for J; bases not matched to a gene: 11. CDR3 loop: CASTLGTGLTGANVLTF. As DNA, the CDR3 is TGTGCCAGCACCCTCGGGACAGGGTTGACGGGGGCCAACGTCCTGACTTTC.

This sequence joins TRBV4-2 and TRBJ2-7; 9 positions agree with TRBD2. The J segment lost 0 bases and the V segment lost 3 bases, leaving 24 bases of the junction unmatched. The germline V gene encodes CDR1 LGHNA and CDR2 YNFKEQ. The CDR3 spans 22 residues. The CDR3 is CASSHSRSPGSSGAWSSYEQYF. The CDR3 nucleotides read TGTGCCAGCAGCCACTCGCGTTCTCCGGGCTCTAGCGGGGCCTGGAGCTCCTACGAGCAGTACTTC.

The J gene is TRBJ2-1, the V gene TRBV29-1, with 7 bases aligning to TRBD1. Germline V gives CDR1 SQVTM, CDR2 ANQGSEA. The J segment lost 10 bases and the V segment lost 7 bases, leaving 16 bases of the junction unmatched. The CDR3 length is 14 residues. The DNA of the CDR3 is TGCAGCGCCGACCCCGGGACAGATGTTGGGGAGCAGTTCTTC. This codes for CSADPGTDVGEQFF.

For the CDR3, the DNA is TGCGCCAGCAGCCCCCCACTAGGAACCTACAATGAGCAGTTCTTC. Protein product: CASSPPLGTYNEQFF. The chain uses TRBV5-1 and TRBJ2-1, with D maybe TRBD2 (5 bases). Looked up from germline, CDR1 is SGHRS and CDR2 is YFSETQ. The CDR3 sequence is 15 residues long. Trimming took 4 bases from V and 2 from J, leaving 13 bases between them.

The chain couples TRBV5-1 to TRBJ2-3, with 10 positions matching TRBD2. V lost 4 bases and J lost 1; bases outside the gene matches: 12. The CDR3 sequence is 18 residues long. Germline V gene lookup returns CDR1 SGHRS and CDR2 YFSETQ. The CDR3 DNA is TGCGCCAGCAGCCCCCGTGGGCTAGCGGGAGCCGGCACAGATACGCAGTATTTT. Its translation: CASSPRGLAGAGTDTQYF.

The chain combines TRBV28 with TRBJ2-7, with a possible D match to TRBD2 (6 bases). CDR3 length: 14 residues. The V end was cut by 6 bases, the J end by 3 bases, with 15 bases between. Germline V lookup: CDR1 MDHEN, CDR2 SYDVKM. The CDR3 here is CASRLTGGYYEQYF. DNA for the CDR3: TGTGCCAGCAGGTTAACTGGGGGGTACTACGAGCAGTACTTC.